Listed below are T cell receptor beta chains from one sample, sequenced in a study of cytomegalovirus exposure and HLA in healthy donors. Some clones are missing from TCRdb's copy, which holds only in-frame ones; the method was immunoSEQ multiplex PCR. The sample lists 110,000 to 150,000 clones; roughly 92% were seen once. The sequencing input was PBMCs. The receptor source for this set is a young man in good health and CMV-seronegative. Both conserved end residues are part of each CDR3. The size entry is marked missing in some rows and otherwise reads once, few, many or a size class.

abundance	v_gene	j_gene	CDR3aa
few	TRBV10-3	TRBJ1-5	CAISDGRALNQPQHF
-	TRBV6-1	TRBJ2-5	CASSEFVRASETQYF
once	TRBV2	TRBJ2-5	CASRRGPQETQYF
once	TRBV29-1	TRBJ1-2	CSVTQGVPTGGYTF
-	TRBV7-3	TRBJ2-7	CASSPPGDSLYF
-	TRBV19	TRBJ2-1	CASSIRGDSYNEQFF
-	TRBV7-9	TRBJ1-3	CASDIQGPGNTIYF
-	TRBV30	TRBJ2-3	CAPSPQENTDTQYF
-	TRBV5-8	TRBJ2-2	CASSLAAGTGNTGELFF
-	TRBV18	TRBJ2-1	CASSPGSGGRAEQFF
once	TRBV9	TRBJ1-3	CASSVPRDRNSGNTIYF
-	TRBV7-6	TRBJ2-7	CASSLRLAGVFAEQYF
-	TRBV6-6	TRBJ1-1	CASSYSEATEAFF
-	TRBV27	TRBJ1-2	CASSKRGGYGYTF
-	TRBV5-1	TRBJ2-5	CASSLEQRGTQETQYF
-	TRBV5-6	TRBJ2-2	CASSLEGQGNTGELFF
-	TRBV7-3	TRBJ2-7	CASSSDPGQGMTIPYEQYF
-	TRBV6-1	TRBJ2-3	CASIELASSTDTQYF
-	TRBV5-1	TRBJ2-1	CASSFPTLYNEQFF
-	TRBV7-9	TRBJ2-2	CASSSNRVYLGELFF
-	TRBV6-6	TRBJ2-7	CASNQQRGGTYEQYF
-	TRBV9	TRBJ2-2	CASSGTGETGELFF
-	TRBV6-1	TRBJ1-2	CASTRDRVVFGYTF
-	TRBV4-1	TRBJ2-1	CASSHPGGLVDEQFF
-	TRBV28	TRBJ2-1	CASSTQPGSYNEQFF
-	TRBV11-3	TRBJ2-1	CASSLDSGGKSYNEQFF
-	TRBV5-1	TRBJ2-1	CASSAGQNLYNEQFF
-	TRBV9	TRBJ2-3	CASSVSSGRARADTQYF
-	TRBV10-3	TRBJ2-7	CAISESTRRFSYEQYF
-	TRBV5-1	TRBJ2-1	CASNPAGEVSYNEQFF
-	TRBV18	TRBJ2-3	CASSDPKRDEADTQYF
once	TRBV5-5	TRBJ1-2	CASSFEVGQGGYGYTF
-	TRBV5-1	TRBJ2-7	CASSPQDRGPHEQYF
once	TRBV15	TRBJ1-5	CATSRDRGVPPQHF
-	TRBV7-9	TRBJ1-4	CASSQQGGINEKLFF
-	TRBV5-4	TRBJ2-3	CASSHLQGFTDTQYF
-	TRBV30	TRBJ2-3	CAWNGRSTDTQYF
-	TRBV2	TRBJ1-2	CASSERLPTF
-	TRBV25-1	TRBJ1-4	CASSVGTGGFNEKLFF
-	TRBV7-8	TRBJ2-7	CASSSTEVGYEQYF
-	TRBV9	TRBJ2-1	CASSALPGTGPYNEQFF
-	TRBV6-5	TRBJ1-4	CASSYSGTANEKLFF
-	TRBV19	TRBJ2-2	CASSVSGTGARELFF
-	TRBV30	TRBJ2-5	CAWSRNGKETQYF
-	TRBV4-1	TRBJ2-5	CASSLERTGHGETQYF
-	TRBV6-6	TRBJ2-1	CASRQDSYNEQFF
-	TRBV4-1	TRBJ1-2	CASSQGLTVGYTF
-	TRBV6-5	TRBJ2-5	CASSYGVAGGQETQYF
-	TRBV11-1	TRBJ2-1	CASSSIAGGYNEQFF
-	TRBV18	TRBJ2-1	CASSPTSGGYNEQFF
-	TRBV18	TRBJ2-7	CASSPGQSSYEQYF
-	TRBV5-8	TRBJ1-1	CASAREDFMNTEAFF
-	TRBV9	TRBJ1-4	CASSVRTGANEKLFF
-	TRBV30	TRBJ1-4	CAWSQGAGEKLFF
-	TRBV5-1	TRBJ2-7	CASSPFMGAKQTYQQYF
-	TRBV5-1	TRBJ2-1	CASSLALAGGKDEQFF
-	TRBV19	TRBJ1-5	CASSIRELQGRYQPQHF